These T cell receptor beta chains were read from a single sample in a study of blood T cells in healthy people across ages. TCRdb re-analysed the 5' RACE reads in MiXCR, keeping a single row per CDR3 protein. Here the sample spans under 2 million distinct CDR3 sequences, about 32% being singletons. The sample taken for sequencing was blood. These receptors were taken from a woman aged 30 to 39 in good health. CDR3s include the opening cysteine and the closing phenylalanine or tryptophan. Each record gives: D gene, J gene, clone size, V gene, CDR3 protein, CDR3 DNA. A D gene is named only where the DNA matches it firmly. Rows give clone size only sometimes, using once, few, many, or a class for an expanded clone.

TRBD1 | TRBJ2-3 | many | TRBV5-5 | CASSWGQGVENTQYF | TGTGCCAGCAGCTGGGGACAGGGAGTGGAGAATACGCAGTATTTT
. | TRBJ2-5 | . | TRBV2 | CASSEALGAGETQYF | TGTGCCAGCAGTGAAGCGCTGGGGGCCGGCGAGACCCAGTACTTC
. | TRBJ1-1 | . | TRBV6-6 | CASSYSRAVNTEAFF | TGTGCCAGCAGTTACTCAAGGGCAGTTAACACTGAAGCTTTCTTT
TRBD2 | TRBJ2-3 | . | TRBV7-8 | CASSPKAGGGNTDTQYF | TGTGCCAGCAGCCCTAAAGCGGGAGGGGGGAACACAGATACGCAGTATTTT
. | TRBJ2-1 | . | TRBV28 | CASKGIAYNEQFF | TGTGCCAGCAAGGGGATAGCTTACAATGAGCAGTTCTTC
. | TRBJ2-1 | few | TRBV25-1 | CASSDTRGSSEQFF | TGTGCCAGCAGTGATACCCGGGGGTCGAGTGAGCAGTTCTTC
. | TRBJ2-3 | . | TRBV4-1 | CASSRALPLAGSTDTQYF | TGCGCCAGCAGCCGTGCCCTTCCACTAGCCGGTAGTACAGATACGCAGTATTTT
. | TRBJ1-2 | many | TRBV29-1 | CSVQGIGYTF | TGCAGCGTACAGGGTATTGGCTACACCTTC
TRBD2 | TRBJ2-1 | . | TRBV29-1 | CSVRGLAGPYNEQFF | TGCAGCGTTAGAGGGCTAGCGGGCCCCTACAATGAGCAGTTCTTC
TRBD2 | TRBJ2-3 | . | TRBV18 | CASSPIGGSGDTQYF | TGTGCCAGCTCACCAATCGGCGGGAGTGGCGATACGCAGTATTTT
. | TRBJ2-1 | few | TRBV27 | CASSSPWGSSYNEQFF | TGTGCCAGCAGTTCGCCCTGGGGGAGCTCCTACAATGAGCAGTTCTTC
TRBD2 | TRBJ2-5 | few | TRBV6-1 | CASSAYLSGGRETQYF | TGTGCCAGCAGTGCCTATTTAAGCGGGGGGCGGGAGACCCAGTACTTC
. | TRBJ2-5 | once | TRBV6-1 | CASSEAPGDQETQYF | TGTGCCAGCAGTGAAGCACCAGGGGACCAAGAGACCCAGTACTTC
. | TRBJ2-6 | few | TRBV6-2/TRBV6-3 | CASSYWSSGANVLTF | TGTGCCAGCAGTTATTGGAGCTCTGGGGCCAACGTCCTGACTTTC
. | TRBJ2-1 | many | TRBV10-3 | CAISEGTAGYNEQFF | TGTGCCATCAGTGAGGGAACAGCTGGGTACAATGAGCAGTTCTTC
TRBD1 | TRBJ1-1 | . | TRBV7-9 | CASSPGTGSGITEAFF | TGTGCCAGCAGCCCCGGGACAGGGTCCGGGATCACTGAAGCTTTCTTT
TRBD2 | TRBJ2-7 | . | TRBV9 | CASSVSSGTRSYEQYF | TGTGCCAGCAGCGTATCATCTGGGACTAGGTCCTACGAGCAGTACTTC
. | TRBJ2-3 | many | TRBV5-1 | CASSRTGLRTDTQYF | TGCGCCAGCAGCCGTACAGGGTTGAGGACAGATACGCAGTATTTT
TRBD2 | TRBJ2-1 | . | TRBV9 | CASSLMGESLAADLKQFF | TGTGCCAGCAGCCTCATGGGGGAATCCCTAGCGGCAGATCTGAAGCAGTTCTTC
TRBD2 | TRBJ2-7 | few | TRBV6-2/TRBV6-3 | CASSFGSGGIYEQYF | TGTGCCAGCAGTTTTGGCAGCGGGGGGATCTACGAGCAGTACTTC
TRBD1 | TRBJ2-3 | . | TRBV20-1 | CSAEDREVTDTQYF | TGCAGTGCCGAGGACAGGGAGGTGACAGATACGCAGTATTTT
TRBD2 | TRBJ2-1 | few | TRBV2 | CASRERGNNEQFF | TGTGCCAGCAGAGAGCGGGGAAACAATGAGCAGTTCTTC
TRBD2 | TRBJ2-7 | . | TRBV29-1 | CSVEVWRTSGSGEQYF | TGCAGCGTTGAAGTTTGGAGGACTAGCGGGAGCGGCGAGCAGTACTTC
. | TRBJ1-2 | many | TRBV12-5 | CASGLGGYGYTF | TGTGCTAGTGGTTTAGGGGGCTATGGCTACACCTTC
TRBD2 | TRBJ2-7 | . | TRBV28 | CASSILGTMGEQYF | TGTGCCAGCAGTATTCTTGGGACTATGGGCGAGCAGTACTTC
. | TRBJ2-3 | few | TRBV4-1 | CASSQVAPPFGMDTQYF | TGCGCCAGCAGCCAAGTGGCACCCCCCTTCGGGATGGATACGCAGTATTTT
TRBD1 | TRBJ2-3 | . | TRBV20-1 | CSAGTGTEPDTQYF | TGCAGTGCTGGAACCGGGACAGAACCTGATACGCAGTATTTT
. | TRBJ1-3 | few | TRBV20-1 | CSAPAPGSGNTIYF | TGCAGTGCCCCGGCCCCCGGCTCTGGAAACACCATATATTTT
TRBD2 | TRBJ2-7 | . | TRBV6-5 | CASNDIAGGGEQYF | TGTGCCAGCAACGATATAGCGGGGGGCGGCGAGCAGTACTTC
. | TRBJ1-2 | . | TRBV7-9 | CVSSSVMSERIYGYTF | TGTGTCAGCAGCTCAGTTATGTCCGAGAGGATATATGGCTACACCTTC
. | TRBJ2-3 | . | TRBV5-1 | CASSLAASPLGDTQYF | TGCGCCAGCAGCTTGGCTGCAAGCCCTCTGGGAGATACGCAGTATTTT
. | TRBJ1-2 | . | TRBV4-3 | CASSQDHKGQGGYTF | TGCGCCAGCAGCCAAGATCATAAGGGGCAAGGAGGCTACACCTTC
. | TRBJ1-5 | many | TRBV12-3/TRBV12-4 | CASSLAYQPQHF | TGTGCCAGCAGTTTGGCGTATCAGCCCCAGCATTTT
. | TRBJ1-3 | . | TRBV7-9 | CASIEGNTIYF | TGTGCCAGCATCGAGGGAAACACCATATATTTT
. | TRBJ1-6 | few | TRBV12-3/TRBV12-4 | CASSLGGIGNSPLHF | TGTGCCAGCAGTTTAGGAGGTATTGGTAATTCACCCCTCCACTTT
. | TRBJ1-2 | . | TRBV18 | CAGSPEANYGYTF | TGTGCCGGCTCACCGGAGGCTAACTATGGCTACACCTTC
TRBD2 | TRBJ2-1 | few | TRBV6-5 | CASHALAGGTYNEQFF | TGTGCCAGTCACGCTTTAGCGGGGGGGACCTACAATGAGCAGTTCTTC
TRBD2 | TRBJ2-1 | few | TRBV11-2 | CASSQTTGGGLLVEQFF | TGTGCCAGCAGCCAAACGACCGGGGGGGGGCTGTTGGTTGAGCAGTTCTTC
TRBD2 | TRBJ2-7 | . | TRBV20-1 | CSAQADGLADYEQYF | TGCAGCGCCCAGGCGGACGGACTAGCTGATTACGAGCAGTACTTC
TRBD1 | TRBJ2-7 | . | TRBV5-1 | CASSVPGQGPYEQYF | TGCGCCAGCAGCGTACCGGGACAGGGACCCTACGAGCAGTACTTC
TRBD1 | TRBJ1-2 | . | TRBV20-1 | CSAGTATNYGYTF | TGCAGTGCCGGGACAGCTACTAACTATGGCTACACCTTC
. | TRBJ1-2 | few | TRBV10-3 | CAITGTQDYGYTF | TGTGCCATCACCGGGACGCAAGACTATGGCTACACCTTC
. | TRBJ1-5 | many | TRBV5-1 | CASSLRGGNQPQHF | TGCGCCAGCAGCTTGCGGGGTGGCAATCAGCCCCAGCATTTT
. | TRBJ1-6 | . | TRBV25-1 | CASSEYLGPSNSPLHF | TGTGCCAGCAGTGAATATTTAGGACCGTCTAATTCACCCCTCCACTTT
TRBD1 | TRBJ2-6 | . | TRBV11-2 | CASSFHRGRVAGANVLTF | TGTGCCAGCAGCTTTCACAGGGGGCGGGTAGCTGGGGCCAACGTCCTGACTTTC
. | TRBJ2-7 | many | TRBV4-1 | CASSGVEVDPSYEQYF | TGCGCCAGCAGCGGGGTTGAAGTGGATCCGTCCTACGAGCAGTACTTC
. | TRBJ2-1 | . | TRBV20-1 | CSASRARGRSYNKQFF | TGCAGTGCTAGTAGGGCTCGGGGGCGCTCCTACAATAAGCAGTTCTTC
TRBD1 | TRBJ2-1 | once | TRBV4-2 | CASSQDGTGDYNEQFF | TGTGCCAGCAGCCAAGATGGGACAGGGGACTACAATGAGCAGTTCTTC
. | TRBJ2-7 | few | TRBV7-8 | CASGPGRISYEQYF | TGTGCCAGCGGGCCGGGACGGATCTCCTACGAGCAGTACTTC